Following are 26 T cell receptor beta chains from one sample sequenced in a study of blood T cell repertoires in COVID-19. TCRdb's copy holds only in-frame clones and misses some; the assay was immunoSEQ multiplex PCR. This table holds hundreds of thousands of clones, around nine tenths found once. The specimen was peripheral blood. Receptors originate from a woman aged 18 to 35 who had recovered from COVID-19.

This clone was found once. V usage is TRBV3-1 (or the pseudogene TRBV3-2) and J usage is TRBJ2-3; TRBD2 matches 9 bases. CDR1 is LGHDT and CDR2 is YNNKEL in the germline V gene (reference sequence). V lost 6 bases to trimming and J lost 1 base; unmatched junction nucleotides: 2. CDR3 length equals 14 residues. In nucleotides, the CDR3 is TGTGCCAGCAGGTCTAGCGGGGGCACAGATACGCAGTATTTT. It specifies CASRSSGGTDTQYF.

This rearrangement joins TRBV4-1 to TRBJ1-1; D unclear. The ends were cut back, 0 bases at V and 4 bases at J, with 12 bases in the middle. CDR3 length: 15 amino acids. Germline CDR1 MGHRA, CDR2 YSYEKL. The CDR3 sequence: CASSQDLSGSTEAFF. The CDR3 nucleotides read TGCGCCAGCAGCCAAGATTTGTCGGGTAGCACTGAAGCTTTCTTT.

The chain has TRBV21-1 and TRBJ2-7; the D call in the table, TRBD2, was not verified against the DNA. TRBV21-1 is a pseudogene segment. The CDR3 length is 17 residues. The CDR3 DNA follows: TGTGCCAGCAGCAAAGGTAGCGGGAGATACAAATCCTACGAGCAGTACGTC. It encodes CASSKGSGRYKSYEQYV.

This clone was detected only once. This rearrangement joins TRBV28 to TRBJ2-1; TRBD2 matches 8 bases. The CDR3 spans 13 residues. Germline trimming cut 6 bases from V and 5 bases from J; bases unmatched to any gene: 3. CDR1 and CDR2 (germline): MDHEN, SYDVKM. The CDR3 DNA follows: TGTGCCAGCAGAAAACTAGCGGACAATGAGCAGTTCTTC. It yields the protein CASRKLADNEQFF.

The chain's CDR3 is CASSYNAGLAGLRAYEQYV. In DNA, the CDR3 is TGTGCCAGCAGTTACAATGCCGGACTAGCGGGACTGAGGGCCTACGAGCAGTACGTC. The chain recombines TRBV6-2 or TRBV6-3 with TRBJ2-7; TRBD2 matches at 12 bases. The CDR3 contains 19 residues. V lost 2 bases and J lost 2; bases outside the gene matches: 13. Germline-derived CDR1 and CDR2 are MNHEY and SVGEGT.

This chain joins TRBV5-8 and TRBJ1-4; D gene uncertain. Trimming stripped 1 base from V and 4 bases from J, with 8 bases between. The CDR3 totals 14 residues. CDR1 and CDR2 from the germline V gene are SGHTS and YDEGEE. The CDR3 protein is CASSLWEYNEKLFF. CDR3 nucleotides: TGTGCCAGCAGCTTGTGGGAGTATAATGAAAAACTGTTTTTT.

The CDR3 region is CASSIFGGRASETQYF. CDR3 in DNA: TGTGCCAGCAGTATCTTTGGCGGGAGGGCCTCGGAGACCCAGTACTTC. J is TRBJ2-5 and V is TRBV7-2, with TRBD2 matching over 9 bases. The CDR3 spans 16 residues. Germline trimming cut 6 bases from V and 5 bases from J; bases unmatched to any gene: 13. Germline V gene data show CDR1 as SGHTA and CDR2 as FQGNSA. The variable domain in full, completed from reference TRBV7-2 and TRBJ2-5, reads GAGVSQSPSNKVTEKGKDVELRCDPISGHTALYWYRQSLGQGLEFLIYFQGNSAPDKSGLPSDRFSAERTGGSVSTLTIQRTQQEDSAVYLCASSIFGGRASETQYFGPGTRLLVL.

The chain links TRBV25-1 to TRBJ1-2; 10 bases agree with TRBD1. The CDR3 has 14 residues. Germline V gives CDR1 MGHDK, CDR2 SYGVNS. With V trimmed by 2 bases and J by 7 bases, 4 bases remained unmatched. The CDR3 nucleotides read TGTGCCAGCAGTGAAGGGAGGACAGGGGGTGGCTACACCTTC. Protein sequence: CASSEGRTGGGYTF.

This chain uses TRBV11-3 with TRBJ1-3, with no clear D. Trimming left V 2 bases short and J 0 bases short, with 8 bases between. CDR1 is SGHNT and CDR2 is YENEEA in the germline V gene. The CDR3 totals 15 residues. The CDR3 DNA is TGTGCCAGCAGCTTACGGAGCCACTCTGGAAACACCATATATTTT. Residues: CASSLRSHSGNTIYF. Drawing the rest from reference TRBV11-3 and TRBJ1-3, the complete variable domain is EAGVVQSPRYKIIEKKQPVAFWCNPISGHNTLYWYLQNLGQGPELLIRYENEEAVDDSQLPKDRFSAERLKGVDSTLKIQPAELGDSAVYLCASSLRSHSGNTIYFGEGSWLTVV.

As DNA, the CDR3 is TGTGCCAGTAGCCCCCGGTGGACAGGGCAAGAGACCCAGTACTTC. Translating it yields CASSPRWTGQETQYF. The chain uses TRBV19 and TRBJ2-5; 8 bases agree with TRBD1. Germline trimming cut 6 bases from V and 2 bases from J; bases unmatched to any gene: 8. Germline V CDR1 and CDR2: LNHDA, SQIVND (reference sequence). CDR3 length equals 15 residues.

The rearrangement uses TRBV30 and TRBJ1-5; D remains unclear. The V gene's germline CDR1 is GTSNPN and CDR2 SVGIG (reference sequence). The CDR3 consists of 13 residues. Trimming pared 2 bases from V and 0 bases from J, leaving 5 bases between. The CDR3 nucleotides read TGTGCCTGGAGTCTAGGTAGCAATCAGCCCCAGCATTTT. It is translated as CAWSLGSNQPQHF.

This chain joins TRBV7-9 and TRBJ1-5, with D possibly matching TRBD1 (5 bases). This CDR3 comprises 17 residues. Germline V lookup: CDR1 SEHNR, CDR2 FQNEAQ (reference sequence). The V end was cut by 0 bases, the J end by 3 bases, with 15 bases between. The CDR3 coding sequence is TGTGCCAGCAGCTTAGCTATGGGGGGAATGAACAATCAGCCCCAGCATTTT. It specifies CASSLAMGGMNNQPQHF.

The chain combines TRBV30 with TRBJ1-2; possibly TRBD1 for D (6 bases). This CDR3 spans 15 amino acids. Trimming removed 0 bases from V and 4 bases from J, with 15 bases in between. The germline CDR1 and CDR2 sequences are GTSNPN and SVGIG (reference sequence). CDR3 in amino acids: CAWSVYGRGAYGYTF. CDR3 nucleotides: TGTGCCTGGAGTGTATATGGCAGGGGTGCCTATGGCTACACCTTC.

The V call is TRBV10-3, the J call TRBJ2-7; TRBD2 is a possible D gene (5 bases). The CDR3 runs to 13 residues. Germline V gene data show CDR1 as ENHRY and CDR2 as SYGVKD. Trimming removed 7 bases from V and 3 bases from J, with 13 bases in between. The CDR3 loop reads CAITFDRDYEQYV. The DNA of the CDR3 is TGTGCCATCACCTTTGATCGGGACTACGAGCAGTACGTC.

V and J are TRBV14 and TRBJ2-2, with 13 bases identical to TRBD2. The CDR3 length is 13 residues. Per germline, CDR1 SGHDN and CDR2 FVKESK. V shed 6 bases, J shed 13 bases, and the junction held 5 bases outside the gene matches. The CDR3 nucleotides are TGTGCCAGCAGTGATGGACTAGCGGGAGCGCTGTTTTTT. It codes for CASSDGLAGALFF.

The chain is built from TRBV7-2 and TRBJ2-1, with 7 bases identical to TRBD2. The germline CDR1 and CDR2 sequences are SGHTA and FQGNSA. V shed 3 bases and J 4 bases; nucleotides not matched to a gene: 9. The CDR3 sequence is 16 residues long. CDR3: CASSFRGLAEYNEQFF. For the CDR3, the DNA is TGTGCCAGCAGCTTTAGAGGGCTAGCGGAATACAATGAGCAGTTCTTC.

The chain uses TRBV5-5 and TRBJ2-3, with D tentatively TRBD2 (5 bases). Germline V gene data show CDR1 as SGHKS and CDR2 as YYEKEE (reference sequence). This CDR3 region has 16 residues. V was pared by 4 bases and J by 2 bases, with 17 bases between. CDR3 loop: CASSVGSGRDTDTQYF. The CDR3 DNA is TGTGCCAGCAGCGTCGGGTCCGGACGGGACACAGATACGCAGTATTTT.

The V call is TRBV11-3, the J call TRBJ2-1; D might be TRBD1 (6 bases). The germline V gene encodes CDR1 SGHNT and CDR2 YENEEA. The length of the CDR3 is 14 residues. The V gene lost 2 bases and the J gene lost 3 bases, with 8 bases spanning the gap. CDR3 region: CASSLQGGYNEQFF. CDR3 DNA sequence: TGTGCCAGCAGCTTACAAGGGGGCTACAATGAGCAGTTCTTC.

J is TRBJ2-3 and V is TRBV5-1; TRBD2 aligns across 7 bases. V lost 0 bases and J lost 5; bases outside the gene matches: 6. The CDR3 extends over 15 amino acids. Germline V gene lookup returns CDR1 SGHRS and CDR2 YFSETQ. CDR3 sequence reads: CASSLEGGPVDTQYF. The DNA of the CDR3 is TGCGCCAGCAGCTTGGAGGGAGGGCCCGTAGATACGCAGTATTTT.

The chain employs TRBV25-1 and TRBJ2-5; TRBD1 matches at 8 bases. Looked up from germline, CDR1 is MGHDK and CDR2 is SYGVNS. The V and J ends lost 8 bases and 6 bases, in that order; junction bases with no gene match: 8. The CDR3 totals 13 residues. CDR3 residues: CASGAGGGKTQYF. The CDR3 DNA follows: TGTGCCAGCGGAGCAGGGGGCGGAAAGACCCAGTACTTC. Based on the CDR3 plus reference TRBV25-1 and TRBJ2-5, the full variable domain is EADIYQTPRYLVIGTGKKITLECSQTMGHDKMYWYQQDPGMELHLIHYSYGVNSTEKGDLSSESTVSRIRTEHFPLTLESARPSHTSQYLCASGAGGGKTQYFGPGTRLLVL.

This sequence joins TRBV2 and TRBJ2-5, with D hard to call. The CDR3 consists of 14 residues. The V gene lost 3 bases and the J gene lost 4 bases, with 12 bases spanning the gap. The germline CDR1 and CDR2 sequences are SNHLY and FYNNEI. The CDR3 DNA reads TGTGCCAGCAGTGAGGGCAGGTACCGAGAGACCCAGTACTTC. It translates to CASSEGRYRETQYF.

The CDR3 loop is CASPKNRGGLAGGYEQYV. The DNA for the CDR3 is TGTGCCAGCCCTAAAAACCGAGGGGGTTTAGCGGGAGGATACGAGCAGTACGTC. This sequence joins TRBV21-1 and TRBJ2-7; the table's D gene call, TRBD2, was not cross checked with the DNA. TRBV21-1 constitutes a pseudogene. The CDR3 spans 18 residues.

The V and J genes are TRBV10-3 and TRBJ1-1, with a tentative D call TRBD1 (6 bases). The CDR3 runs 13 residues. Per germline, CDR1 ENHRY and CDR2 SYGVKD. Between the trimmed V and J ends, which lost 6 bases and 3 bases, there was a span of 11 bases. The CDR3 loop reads CAIRPEGDTEAFF. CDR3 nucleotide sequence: TGTGCCATCAGACCCGAGGGGGACACTGAAGCTTTCTTT.

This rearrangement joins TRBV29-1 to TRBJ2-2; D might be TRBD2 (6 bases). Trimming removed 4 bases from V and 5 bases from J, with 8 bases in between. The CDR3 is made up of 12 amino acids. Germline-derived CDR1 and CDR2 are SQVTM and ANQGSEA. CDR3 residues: CSVGAGTGELFF. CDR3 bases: TGCAGCGTTGGGGCGGGAACCGGGGAGCTGTTTTTT.

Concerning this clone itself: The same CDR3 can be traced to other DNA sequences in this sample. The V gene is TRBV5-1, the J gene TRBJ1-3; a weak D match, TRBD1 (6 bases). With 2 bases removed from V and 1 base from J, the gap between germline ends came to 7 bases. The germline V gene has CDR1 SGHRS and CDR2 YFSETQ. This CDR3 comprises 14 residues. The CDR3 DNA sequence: TGCGCCAGCAGCTTAGGGGGATCTGGAAACACCATATATTTT. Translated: CASSLGGSGNTIYF.

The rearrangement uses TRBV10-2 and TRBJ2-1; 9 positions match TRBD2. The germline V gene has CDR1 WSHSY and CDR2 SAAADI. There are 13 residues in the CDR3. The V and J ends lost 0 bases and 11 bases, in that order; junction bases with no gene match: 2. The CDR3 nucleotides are TGCGCCAGCAGTGAGTCTAGCGGGAGCCAGCAGTTCTTC. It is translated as CASSESSGSQQFF.